One sample yielded the 2 T cell receptor beta chains listed below, sequenced in a study of T cell responses to AZD1222 COVID-19 vaccine. Clones were sequenced by immunoSEQ multiplex PCR, and TCRdb holds only the in-frame ones, with some missing. The sample contains 75,000 to 85,000 clones, roughly 90% of which appear only once. Sequenced here: peripheral blood, sampled on day 0 of AZD1222 vaccination. The receptors derive from an adult in good health.

J is TRBJ1-2 and V is TRBV28; no reliable D call. Germline values: CDR1 MDHEN, CDR2 SYDVKM. CDR3 size: 13 residues. Trimming cost V 5 bases and J 2 bases, with 9 bases left between them. Here the CDR3 DNA reads TGTGCCAGCAGTGCGGGCCGAAACTATGGCTACACCTTC. Its protein product is CASSAGRNYGYTF.

CDR3 nucleotides: TGTGCCAGCAGCTCACAGGGGGCGGATGGCTACACCTTC. Its protein is CASSSQGADGYTF. This chain links TRBV7-3 with TRBJ1-2; 9 nucleotides agree with TRBD1. Germline V gene data show CDR1 as SGHTA and CDR2 as FQGTGA. The CDR3 spans 13 residues. J lost 6 bases, V lost 4 bases, and 3 bases had no gene match.